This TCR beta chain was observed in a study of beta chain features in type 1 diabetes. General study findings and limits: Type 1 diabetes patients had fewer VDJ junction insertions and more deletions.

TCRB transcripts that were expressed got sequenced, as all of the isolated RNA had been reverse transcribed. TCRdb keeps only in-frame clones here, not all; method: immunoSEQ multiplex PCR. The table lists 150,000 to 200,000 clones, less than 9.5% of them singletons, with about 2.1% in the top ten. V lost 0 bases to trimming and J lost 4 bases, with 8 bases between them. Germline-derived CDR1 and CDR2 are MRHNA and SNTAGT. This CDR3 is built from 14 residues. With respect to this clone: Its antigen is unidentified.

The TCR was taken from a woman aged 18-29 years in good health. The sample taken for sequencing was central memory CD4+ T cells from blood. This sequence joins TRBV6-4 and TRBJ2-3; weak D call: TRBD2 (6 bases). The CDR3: CASSDSGGADTQYF. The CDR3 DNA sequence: TGTGCCAGCAGTGACTCTGGCGGGGCAGATACGCAGTATTTT.